This record looks at one T cell receptor (beta chain) sequence and its context. This sample stems from a study of blood T cell repertoires in COVID-19. In the study overall: Donors in the United States, Italy and Spain gave samples during acute or convalescent COVID-19. From T cells, B-cell-depleted T cells, or PBMCs came the material, which was cDNA or gDNA.

Authors' methods: How many nucleated cells were present was estimated from reference gene primer amplification. Sequencing used immunoSEQ multiplex PCR; TCRdb keeps in-frame clones, though not all of them. V and J calls and clone size are as listed in that table; D and trimming were resolved from the DNA. The sample lists approximately 85,000 clones, around 85% seen once, with approximately 12% in the top ten. In germline, CDR1 is SQVTM, CDR2 ANQGSEA. The CDR3 covers 14 residues. With 1 base removed from V and 0 bases from J, the gap between germline ends came to 9 bases. The chain recombines TRBV29-1 with TRBJ1-1; TRBD1 is a possible D gene (6 bases). The clonotype was recovered from a woman between 70 and 85 years old with active or convalescent COVID-19. Sequencing was carried out using peripheral blood. The CDR3 loop reads CSVEGGGVNTEAFF. CDR3 DNA sequence: TGCAGCGTTGAAGGAGGGGGGGTGAACACTGAAGCTTTCTTT.